This TCR beta chain was identified during a study of human T cells and chemical hapten exposure. Study outcomes and limitations: PT1 expanded TCR counts and patch test score were linked, and their correlation was positive. Sensitizing to DPC left TCRs with a frequency above 1 in 1000 unaltered.

Germline CDR1 DFQATT, CDR2 SNEGSKA (reference sequence). Trimming removed 5 bases from V and 3 bases from J, with 8 bases in between. The CDR3 consists of 11 residues. MiXCR, applied by TCRdb to the RACE reads, yields one record per CDR3 protein. The repertoire holds tens of thousands of distinct CDR3 sequences, about 9% seen once, with about an eighth in the top ten. This clonotype was counted ten times or more. The antigen is not known. Time point in this sample: patch test 1, 2 weeks after DPC sensitization. As to treatment: therapeutic diphenylcyclopropenone sensitization with weekly scalp DPC. In every case, blood was obtained before the patch test was applied.

V is TRBV20-1 and J is TRBJ2-7; weak D call: TRBD1 (6 bases). The sequences come from whole blood, collected in connection with sensitization to the hapten diphenylcyclopropenone (DPC). The receptor's source is a woman aged 40 to 55 with alopecia areata. Some clones in this sample may be carry-over from other donors' samples. The CDR3 is CSAYRVYEQYF. The CDR3 bases are TGCAGTGCTTACAGGGTCTACGAGCAGTACTTC.